This entry concerns a single TCR beta chain. What it recognizes is unknown. The data derive from a study of post-analysis software for immune sequencing data. Study in general: There were relapsing-remitting, secondary progressive and progressive-relapsing multiple sclerosis among the disease courses included. The study, taken as a whole, reports: With TRBV5-6, TRBV5-1 and TRBV20-1 included, about five TRBV segments were more frequent in patients than in controls. Clustering by F measure revealed strong co-clustering among samples prepared together in one batch. Controls had significantly higher normalized Chao1 diversity than multiple sclerosis patients.

The CDR3 spans 13 residues. The germline V gene encodes CDR1 SGHRS and CDR2 YFSETQ. The ends were cut back, 0 bases at V and 7 bases at J, with 8 bases in the middle. The TCR beta cDNA libraries contained unique molecular identifiers. TCRdb reprocessed the PCR reads with MiXCR, giving one entry per CDR3 protein. The sample records some 700,000 distinct CDR3 sequences, 59% being singletons. The sequenced sample was blood. The V and J genes are TRBV5-1 and TRBJ2-1; D is possibly TRBD1 (6 bases). The sequence was collected from a girl aged 2-10 years with multiple sclerosis. CDR3 in amino acids: CASSLAQGNEQFF. The CDR3 DNA follows: TGCGCCAGCAGCTTGGCCCAGGGGAATGAGCAGTTCTTC.